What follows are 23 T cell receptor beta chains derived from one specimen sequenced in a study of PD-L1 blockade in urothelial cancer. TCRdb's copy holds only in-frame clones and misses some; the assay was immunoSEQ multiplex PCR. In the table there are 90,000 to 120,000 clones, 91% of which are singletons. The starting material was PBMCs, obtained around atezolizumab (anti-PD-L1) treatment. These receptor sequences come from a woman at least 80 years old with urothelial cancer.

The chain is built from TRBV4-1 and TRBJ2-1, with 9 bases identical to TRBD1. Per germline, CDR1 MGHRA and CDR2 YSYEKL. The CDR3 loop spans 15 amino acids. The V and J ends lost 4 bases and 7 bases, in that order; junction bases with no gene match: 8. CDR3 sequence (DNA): TGCGCCAGCAGCCGAACCGGGACAGGGACTAATGAGCAGTTCTTC. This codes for CASSRTGTGTNEQFF.

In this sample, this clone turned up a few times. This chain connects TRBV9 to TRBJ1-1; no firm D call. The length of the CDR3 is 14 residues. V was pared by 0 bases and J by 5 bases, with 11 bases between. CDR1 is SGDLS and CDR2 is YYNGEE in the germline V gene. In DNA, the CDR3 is TGTGCCAGCAGCGTAGCGAGGGCGGGGACTGAAGCTTTCTTT. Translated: CASSVARAGTEAFF.

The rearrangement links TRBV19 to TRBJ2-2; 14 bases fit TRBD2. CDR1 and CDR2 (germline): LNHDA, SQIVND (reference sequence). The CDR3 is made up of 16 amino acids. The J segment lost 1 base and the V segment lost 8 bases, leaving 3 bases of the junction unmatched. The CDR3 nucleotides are TGTGCCAGTTCCGGGACTAGCGGGAGGAACACCGGGGAGCTGTTTTTT. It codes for CASSGTSGRNTGELFF.

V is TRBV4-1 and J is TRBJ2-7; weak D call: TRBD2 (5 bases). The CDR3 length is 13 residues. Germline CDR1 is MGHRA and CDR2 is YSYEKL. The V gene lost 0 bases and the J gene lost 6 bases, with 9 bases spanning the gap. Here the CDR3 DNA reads TGCGCCAGCAGCCAAGAACTAGTGGTCGAGCAGTACTTC. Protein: CASSQELVVEQYF.

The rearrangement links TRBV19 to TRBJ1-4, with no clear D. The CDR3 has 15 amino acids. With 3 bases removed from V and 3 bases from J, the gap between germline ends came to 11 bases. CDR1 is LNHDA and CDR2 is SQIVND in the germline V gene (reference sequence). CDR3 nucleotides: TGTGCCAGTAGTATTCAAGCCCAGGCTAATGAAAAACTGTTTTTT. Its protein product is CASSIQAQANEKLFF. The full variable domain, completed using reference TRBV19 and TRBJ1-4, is DGGITQSPKYLFRKEGQNVTLSCEQNLNHDAMYWYRQDPGQGLRLIYYSQIVNDFQKGDIAEGYSVSREKKESFPLTVTSAQKNPTAFYLCASSIQAQANEKLFFGSGTQLSVL.

The CDR3 is CASSVEGYQPQHF. In DNA form, the CDR3 reads TGTGCCAGCAGCGTAGAGGGGTATCAGCCCCAGCATTTT. This sequence joins TRBV9 and TRBJ1-5; D possibly corresponds to TRBD1 (5 bases). V lost 0 bases and J lost 5, with 6 bases in between. Germline V lookup: CDR1 SGDLS, CDR2 YYNGEE. This CDR3 has 13 residues.

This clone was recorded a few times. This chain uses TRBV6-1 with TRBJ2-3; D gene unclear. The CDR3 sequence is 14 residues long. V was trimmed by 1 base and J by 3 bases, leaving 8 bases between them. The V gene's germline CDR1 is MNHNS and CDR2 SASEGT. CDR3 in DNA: TGTGCCAGCAGTGAAGATTGGCTGACAGATACGCAGTATTTT. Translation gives CASSEDWLTDTQYF.

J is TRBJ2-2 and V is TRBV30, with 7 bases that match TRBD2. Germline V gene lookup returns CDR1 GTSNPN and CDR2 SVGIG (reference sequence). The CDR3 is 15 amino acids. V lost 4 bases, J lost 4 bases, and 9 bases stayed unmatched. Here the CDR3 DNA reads TGTGCCTGGACCCCGGGGGGAGCGGGCACCGGGGAGCTGTTTTTT. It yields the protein CAWTPGGAGTGELFF.

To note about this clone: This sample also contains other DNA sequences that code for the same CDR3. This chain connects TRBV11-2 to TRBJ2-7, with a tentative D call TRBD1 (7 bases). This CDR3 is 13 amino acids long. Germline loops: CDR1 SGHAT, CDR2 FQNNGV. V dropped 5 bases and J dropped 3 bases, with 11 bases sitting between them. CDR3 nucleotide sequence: TGTGCCAGCAGCCGCCAGGGGGGCTACGAGCAGTACTTC. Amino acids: CASSRQGGYEQYF.

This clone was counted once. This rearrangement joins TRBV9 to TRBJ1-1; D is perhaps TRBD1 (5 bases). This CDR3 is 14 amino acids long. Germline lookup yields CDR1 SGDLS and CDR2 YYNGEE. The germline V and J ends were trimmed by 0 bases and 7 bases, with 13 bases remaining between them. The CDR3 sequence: CASSVASGQGEAFF. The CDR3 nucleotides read TGTGCCAGCAGCGTAGCTTCTGGGCAGGGTGAAGCTTTCTTT.

The CDR3 protein is CASSSHLIRGVEDTEAFF. In DNA form, the CDR3 reads TGTGCCAGCAGTTCTCACTTGATTCGGGGGGTTGAGGACACTGAAGCTTTCTTT. The gene calls are TRBV27 and TRBJ1-1; the D gene is possibly TRBD1 (5 bases). The germline gives CDR1 MNHEY, CDR2 SMNVEV (reference sequence). Trimming removed 4 bases from V and 3 bases from J, with 24 bases in between. The CDR3 has 18 residues.

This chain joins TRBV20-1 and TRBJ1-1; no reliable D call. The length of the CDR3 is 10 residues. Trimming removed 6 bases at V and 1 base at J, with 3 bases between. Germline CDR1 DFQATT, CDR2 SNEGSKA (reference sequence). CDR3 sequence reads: CSAANTEAFF. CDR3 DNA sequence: TGCAGTGCGGCGAACACTGAAGCTTTCTTT.

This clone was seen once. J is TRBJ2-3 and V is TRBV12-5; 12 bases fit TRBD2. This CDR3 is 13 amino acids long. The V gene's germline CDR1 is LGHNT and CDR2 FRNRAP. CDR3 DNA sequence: TGTGCCTCTAGCGGGAGGGCCGAAGATACGCAGTATTTT. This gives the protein CASSGRAEDTQYF. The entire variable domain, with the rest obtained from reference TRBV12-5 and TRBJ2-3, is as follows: DARVTQTPRHKVTEMGQEVTMRCQPILGHNTVFWYRQTMMQGLELLAYFRNRAPLDDSGMPKDRFSAEMPDATLATLKIQPSEPRDSAVYFCASSGRAEDTQYFGPGTRLTVL.

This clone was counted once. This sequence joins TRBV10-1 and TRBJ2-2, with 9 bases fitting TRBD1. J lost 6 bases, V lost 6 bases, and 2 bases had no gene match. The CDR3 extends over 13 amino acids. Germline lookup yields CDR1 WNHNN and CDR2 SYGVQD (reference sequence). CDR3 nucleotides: TGCGCCAGCAGACGGACAGGGGCCGGGGAGCTGTTTTTT. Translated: CASRRTGAGELFF.

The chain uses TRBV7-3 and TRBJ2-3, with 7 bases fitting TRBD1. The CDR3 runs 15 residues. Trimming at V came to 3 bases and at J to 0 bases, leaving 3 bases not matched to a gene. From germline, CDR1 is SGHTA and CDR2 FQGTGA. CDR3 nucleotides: TGTGCCAGCAGCTTCGAGGGGGCGAGCACAGATACGCAGTATTTT. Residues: CASSFEGASTDTQYF. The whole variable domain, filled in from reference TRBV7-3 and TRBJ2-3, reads GAGVSQTPSNKVTEKGKYVELRCDPISGHTALYWYRQSLGQGPEFLIYFQGTGAADDSGLPNDRFFAVRPEGSVSTLKIQRTERGDSAVYLCASSFEGASTDTQYFGPGTRLTVL.

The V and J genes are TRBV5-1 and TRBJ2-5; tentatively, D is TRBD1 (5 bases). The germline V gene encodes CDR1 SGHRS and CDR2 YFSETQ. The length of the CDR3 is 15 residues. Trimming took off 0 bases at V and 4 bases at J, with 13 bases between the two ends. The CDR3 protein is CASSLEGVVAETQYF. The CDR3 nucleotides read TGCGCCAGCAGCTTGGAAGGGGTGGTGGCAGAGACCCAGTACTTC.

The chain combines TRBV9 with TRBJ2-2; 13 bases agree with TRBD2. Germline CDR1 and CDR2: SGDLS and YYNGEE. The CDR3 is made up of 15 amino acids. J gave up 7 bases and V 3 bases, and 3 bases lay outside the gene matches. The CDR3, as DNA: TGTGCCAGCAGCGGCCGGACTAGCGGGGGCGGGGAGCTGTTTTTT. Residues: CASSGRTSGGGELFF.

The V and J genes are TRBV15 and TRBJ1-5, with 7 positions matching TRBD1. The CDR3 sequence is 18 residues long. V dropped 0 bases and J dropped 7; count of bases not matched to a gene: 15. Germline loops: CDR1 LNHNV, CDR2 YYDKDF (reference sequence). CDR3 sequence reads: CATSRDWGGEGARQPQHF. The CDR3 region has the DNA TGTGCCACCAGCAGAGATTGGGGCGGCGAGGGGGCAAGACAGCCCCAGCATTTT.

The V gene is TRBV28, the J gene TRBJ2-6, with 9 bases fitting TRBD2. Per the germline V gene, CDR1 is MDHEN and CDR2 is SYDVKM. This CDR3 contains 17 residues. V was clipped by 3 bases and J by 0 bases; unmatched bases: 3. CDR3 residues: CASSLRGGLSGANVLTF. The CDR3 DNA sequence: TGTGCCAGCAGTTTGCGGGGGGGCCTCTCTGGGGCCAACGTCCTGACTTTC.

The CDR3 is CASSYPGQPNYGYTF. The CDR3 DNA follows: TGTGCCAGTAGTTACCCGGGACAGCCAAACTATGGCTACACCTTC. The rearrangement uses TRBV19 and TRBJ1-2, with 7 bases lining up with TRBD1. Germline CDR1 is LNHDA and CDR2 is SQIVND (reference sequence). J was trimmed by 2 bases and V by 5 bases; bases with no gene match: 8. The CDR3 covers 15 residues. Variable domain in full (rest from reference TRBV19 and TRBJ1-2): DGGITQSPKYLFRKEGQNVTLSCEQNLNHDAMYWYRQDPGQGLRLIYYSQIVNDFQKGDIAEGYSVSREKKESFPLTVTSAQKNPTAFYLCASSYPGQPNYGYTFGSGTRLTVV.

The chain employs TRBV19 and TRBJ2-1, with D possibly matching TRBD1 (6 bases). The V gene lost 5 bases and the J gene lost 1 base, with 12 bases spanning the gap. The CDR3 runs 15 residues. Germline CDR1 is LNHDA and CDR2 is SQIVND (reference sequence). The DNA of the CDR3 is TGTGCCAGTAGTCCGCAGGGGTGGTCCTACAATGAGCAGTTCTTC. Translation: CASSPQGWSYNEQFF.

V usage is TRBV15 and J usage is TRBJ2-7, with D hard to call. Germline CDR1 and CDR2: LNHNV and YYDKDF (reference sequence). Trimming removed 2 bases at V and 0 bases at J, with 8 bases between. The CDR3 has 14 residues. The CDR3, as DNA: TGTGCCACCAGCAGAACCAGGTCCTCCTACGAGCAGTACTTC. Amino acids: CATSRTRSSYEQYF.

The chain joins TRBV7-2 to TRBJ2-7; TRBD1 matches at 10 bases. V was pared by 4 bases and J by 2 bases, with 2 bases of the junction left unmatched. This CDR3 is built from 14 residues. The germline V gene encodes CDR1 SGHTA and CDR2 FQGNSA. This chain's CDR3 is CASSSTGGPYEQYF. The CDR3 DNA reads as TGTGCCAGCAGCTCGACAGGGGGCCCCTACGAGCAGTACTTC.